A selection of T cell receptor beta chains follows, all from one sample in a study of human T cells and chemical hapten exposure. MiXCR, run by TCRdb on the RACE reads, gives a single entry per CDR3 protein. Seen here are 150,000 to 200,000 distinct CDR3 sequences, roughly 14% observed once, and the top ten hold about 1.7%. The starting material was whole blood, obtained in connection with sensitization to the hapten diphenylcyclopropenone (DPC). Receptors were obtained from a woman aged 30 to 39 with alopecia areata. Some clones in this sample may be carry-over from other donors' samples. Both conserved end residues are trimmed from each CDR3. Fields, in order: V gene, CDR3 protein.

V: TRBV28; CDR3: ASSLVNYEAF
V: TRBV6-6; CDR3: ASSYVSRGVEKLF
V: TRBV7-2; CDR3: ASSFSGGPQTQY
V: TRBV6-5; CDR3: ASSYSRGRGGNTIY
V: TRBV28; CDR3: ASSPQGTSEKTQY
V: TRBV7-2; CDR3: ASSFRQNNQPQH
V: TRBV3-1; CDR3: ASSTGSLSYT
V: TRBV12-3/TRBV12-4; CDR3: ASSLMVQPQH
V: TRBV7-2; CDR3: ASRLGLAGGEQF
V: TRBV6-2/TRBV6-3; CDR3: ASRTGPLSYNEQF
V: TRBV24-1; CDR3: ATSGQGGEQY
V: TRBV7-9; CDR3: ASSSPTSGSSYEQY
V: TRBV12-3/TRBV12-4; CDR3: ASTLGGRDYGYT
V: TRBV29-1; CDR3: SVEGEGPTDTQY
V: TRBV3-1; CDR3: ASSPKAGTSGGLTDTQY
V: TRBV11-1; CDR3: ASRTGTGHTGELF
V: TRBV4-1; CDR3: ASSQGALNTGELF
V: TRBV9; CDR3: ASSGVQQGRTGELF
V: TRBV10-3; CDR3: AIGTGDASEQY
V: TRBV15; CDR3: ATSRDRWTNSPLH
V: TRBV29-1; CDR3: SVSGVETQY
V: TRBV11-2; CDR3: ASSLVGGYTGELF
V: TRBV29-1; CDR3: SVLRDPSEQY
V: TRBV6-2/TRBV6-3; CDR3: ASSDPRTGGKLF
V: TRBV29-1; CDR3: SVVVLAGSYNEQF
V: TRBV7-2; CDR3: ASSAGENTEAF
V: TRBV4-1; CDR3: ASSRWDRQPQH
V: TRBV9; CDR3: ASSVQGARGETQY
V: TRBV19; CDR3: ASSRGLAGMTHNEQF
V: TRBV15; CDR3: ATSSTGDQPQH
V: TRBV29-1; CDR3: TSSQGAGQPQH
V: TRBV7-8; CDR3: ASSLEVSGYT
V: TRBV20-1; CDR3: SARGISNQPQH
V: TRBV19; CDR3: ASSSGGPSYEQY
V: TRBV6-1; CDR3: ASIPDRGPADTQY
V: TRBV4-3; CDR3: ASSQEGVPATIY
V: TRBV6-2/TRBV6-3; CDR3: ASSPPGLLAGGDTDTQY
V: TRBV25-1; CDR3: ASSEPGLETQY
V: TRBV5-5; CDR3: ASSSALGPHSGANVLT
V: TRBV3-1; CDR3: ASSQDTLSNQPQH
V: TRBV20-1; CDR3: SARFLAGWNEQF
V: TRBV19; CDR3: ASSDRAQETQY
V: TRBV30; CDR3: AWSVILPGNTIY
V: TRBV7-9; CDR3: ASSGGKLQLSNYGYT
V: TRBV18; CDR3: ASSPKSSGASYEQY
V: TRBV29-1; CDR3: SVLQGANTGELF